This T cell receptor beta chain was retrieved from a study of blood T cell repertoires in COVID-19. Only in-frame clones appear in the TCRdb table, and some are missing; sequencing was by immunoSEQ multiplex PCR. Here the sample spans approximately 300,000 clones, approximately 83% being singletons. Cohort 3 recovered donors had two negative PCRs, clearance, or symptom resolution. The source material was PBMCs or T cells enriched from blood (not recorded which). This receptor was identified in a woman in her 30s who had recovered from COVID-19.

The CDR3 sequence: CASRSFNEQFF. CDR3 sequence (DNA): TGTGCCAGCAGGTCTTTCAATGAGCAGTTCTTC. The chain employs TRBV7-6 and TRBJ2-1, with D hard to call. This CDR3 is 11 amino acids long. V lost 6 bases, J lost 6 bases, and 6 bases lay in between. Germline V lookup: CDR1 SGHVS, CDR2 FNYEAQ.